The 29 T cell receptor beta chains below all came from one sample that was sequenced in a study of cytomegalovirus exposure and HLA in healthy donors. Primers for the PCR totalled 60 Vbeta and 13 Jbeta. Assay: immunoSEQ multiplex PCR; the TCRdb copy retains only in-frame clones and omits some. Of around 100,000 clones in the sample, 70% to 80% were seen once. Sequencing was done on a sample of PBMCs. These receptors were collected from a woman aged 55-69 years in good health and CMV-seropositive.

The chain joins TRBV2 to TRBJ1-2, with 7 bases lining up with TRBD1. Germline V gene lookup returns CDR1 SNHLY and CDR2 FYNNEI. There are 11 residues in the CDR3. Trimming took 6 bases from V and 8 from J; bases not matched to a gene: 3. The CDR3 coding sequence is TGTGCCAGCAGGTTACAGGGGGGCTACACCTTC. Amino acids: CASRLQGGYTF.

This clone was seen more than once but under ten times. The chain combines TRBV30 with TRBJ2-7; TRBD1 is a possible D gene (5 bases). In germline, CDR1 is GTSNPN, CDR2 SVGIG (reference sequence). The V gene lost 0 bases and the J gene lost 4 bases, with 10 bases spanning the gap. There are 13 residues in the CDR3. The chain's CDR3 is CAWSVSRGYEQYF. CDR3 in DNA: TGTGCCTGGAGTGTATCTAGGGGATACGAGCAGTACTTC.

The chain carries TRBV7-9 and TRBJ2-7; tentatively, D is TRBD1 (6 bases). CDR3 size: 14 residues. The ends were cut back, 5 bases at V and 2 bases at J, with 13 bases in the middle. The germline V gene has CDR1 SEHNR and CDR2 FQNEAQ (reference sequence). CDR3 loop: CASSLGQPPYEQYF. In DNA form, the CDR3 reads TGTGCCAGCAGCCTAGGACAGCCACCCTACGAGCAGTACTTC.

This clone was observed once. V is TRBV7-9 and J is TRBJ2-3; TRBD1 aligns across 9 bases. CDR1 and CDR2 from the germline V gene are SEHNR and FQNEAQ (reference sequence). This CDR3 comprises 15 residues. The J segment lost 4 bases and the V segment lost 4 bases, leaving 6 bases of the junction unmatched. In DNA form, the CDR3 reads TGTGCCAGCAGCTACGGACAGGGGATTGCAGATACGCAGTATTTT. Its protein product is CASSYGQGIADTQYF.

For the CDR3, the DNA is TGTGCCACTACCTTTCAGCGGGGCACCGGGGAGCTGTTTTTT. Translating gives CATTFQRGTGELFF. The chain uses TRBV6-1 and TRBJ2-2, with TRBD2 matching 7 bases. Looked up from germline, CDR1 is MNHNS and CDR2 is SASEGT. The CDR3 is 14 residues long. J lost 4 bases, V lost 10 bases, and 9 bases had no gene match.

The chain combines TRBV30 with TRBJ2-3; D gene ambiguous. V lost 4 bases and J 4 bases, leaving 18 bases between the germline ends. The length of the CDR3 is 15 residues. Germline V lookup: CDR1 GTSNPN, CDR2 SVGIG (reference sequence). CDR3 protein: CAWTGIVAAADTQYF. DNA for the CDR3: TGTGCCTGGACTGGAATCGTCGCGGCGGCAGATACGCAGTATTTT. Combining the CDR3 with reference TRBV30 and TRBJ2-3 gives the whole variable domain SQTIHQWPATLVQPVGSPLSLECTVEGTSNPNLYWYRQAAGRGLQLLFYSVGIGQISSEVPQNLSASRPQDRQFILSSKKLLLSDSGFYLCAWTGIVAAADTQYFGPGTRLTVL.

V is TRBV21-1 and J is TRBJ2-5; the table assigns TRBD1, which was not confirmed against the DNA. TRBV21-1 is an annotated pseudogene. This CDR3 spans 15 amino acids. CDR3 nucleotide sequence: TGTGCCAGCAGCAGGACAGTGAAGTACCAAGAGACCCAGTACTTC. It specifies CASSRTVKYQETQYF.

The chain carries TRBV5-4 and TRBJ1-3; D is unresolved. The CDR3 covers 15 residues. Trimming pared 0 bases from V and 2 bases from J, leaving 9 bases between. CDR1 and CDR2 from the germline V gene are SGHNT and YYREEE (reference sequence). CDR3 in DNA: TGTGCCAGCAGCTTGGATTCCCGTACTGGAAACACCATATATTTT. This translates into CASSLDSRTGNTIYF.

The sample holds a few counts of this clone. The chain combines TRBV28 with TRBJ1-4; weak D call: TRBD1 (5 bases). The germline CDR1 and CDR2 sequences are MDHEN and SYDVKM. V lost 4 bases and J lost 8, with 8 bases in between. The CDR3 is made up of 12 amino acids. This chain's CDR3 is CASSSGIEKLFF. The CDR3 nucleotides read TGTGCCAGCAGTTCAGGGATCGAAAAACTGTTTTTT. The whole variable domain, remainder taken from reference TRBV28 and TRBJ1-4, is DVKVTQSSRYLVKRTGEKVFLECVQDMDHENMFWYRQDPGLGLRLIYFSYDVKMKEKGDIPEGYSVSREKKERFSLILESASTNQTSMYLCASSSGIEKLFFGSGTQLSVL.

Here the CDR3 reads CASSWGERTDTQYF. Here the CDR3 DNA reads TGTGCCAGTAGTTGGGGGGAGCGCACAGATACGCAGTATTTT. The chain is built from TRBV19 and TRBJ2-3, with a tentative D call TRBD2 (6 bases). The CDR3 covers 14 residues. CDR1 LNHDA and CDR2 SQIVND come from the germline V gene (reference sequence). V dropped 5 bases and J dropped 1 base, with 10 bases sitting between them.

The CDR3 protein is CASSLSLPGLYYGYTF. CDR3 coding DNA: TGTGCCAGCAGCTTATCCCTCCCAGGGCTATACTATGGCTACACCTTC. The chain carries TRBV7-9 and TRBJ1-2; D perhaps matches TRBD1 (5 bases). CDR3 length equals 16 residues. V was clipped by 2 bases and J by 3 bases, with 16 bases between them. Per germline, CDR1 SEHNR and CDR2 FQNEAQ (reference sequence).

A few counts support this clone. J is TRBJ2-3 and V is TRBV5-6, with a tentative D call TRBD2 (6 bases). This CDR3 region has 13 residues. Germline V gene lookup returns CDR1 SGHDT and CDR2 YYEEEE. V lost 0 bases, J lost 6 bases, and 8 bases lay in between. CDR3 coding DNA: TGTGCCAGCAGCTTGGCAGGGAGGGATACGCAGTATTTT. Residues: CASSLAGRDTQYF.

This sequence joins TRBV6-6 and TRBJ1-1; 7 bases match TRBD1. V dropped 5 bases and J dropped 1; count of bases not matched to a gene: 4. CDR1 is MNHNY, CDR2 SVGAGI, per germline (reference sequence). This CDR3 has 14 residues. The CDR3 nucleotides are TGTGCCAGCAGTACGCCAGGGGGGAACACTGAAGCTTTCTTT. This translates into CASSTPGGNTEAFF.

The J gene is TRBJ2-3, the V gene TRBV5-1; 8 nucleotides align to TRBD1. The germline V gene encodes CDR1 SGHRS and CDR2 YFSETQ. This CDR3 spans 14 amino acids. V shed 5 bases, J shed 4 bases, and the junction held 6 bases outside the gene matches. CDR3 nucleotide sequence: TGCGCCAGCAGTCGGGACAGGTCGCCAGATACGCAGTATTTT. Its protein product is CASSRDRSPDTQYF. Full variable domain (outside the CDR3, taken from reference TRBV5-1 and TRBJ2-3): KAGVTQTPRYLIKTRGQQVTLSCSPISGHRSVSWYQQTPGQGLQFLFEYFSETQRNKGNFPGRFSGRQFSNSRSEMNVSTLELGDSALYLCASSRDRSPDTQYFGPGTRLTVL.

J is TRBJ2-5 and V is TRBV5-4; perhaps TRBD1 as D (6 bases). TRBJ2-7 explains the end of the DNA better; the J call may be wrong. Germline CDR1 reads SGHNT; CDR2 reads YYREEE (reference sequence). The CDR3 has 14 amino acids. In nucleotides, the CDR3 is TGTGCCAGCAGCCAATACAGGGAAACCTACGAGCAGTACTTC. Protein: CASSQYRETYEQYF.

This clone was seen more than once but under ten times. The chain employs TRBV6-1 and TRBJ1-6, with 7 bases matching TRBD1. Germline V gene sequence: CDR1 MNHNS, CDR2 SASEGT. The CDR3 loop spans 17 amino acids. Trimming removed 1 base from V and 0 bases from J; junction bases left unmatched: 3. CDR3 nucleotides: TGTGCCAGCAGTGAAGTTCCAGGGGGCTCCTATAATTCACCCCTCCACTTT. Protein sequence: CASSEVPGGSYNSPLHF.

As concerns this clone: The junction differs from germline at one of its ends, possibly a read error. The chain has TRBV7-9 and TRBJ1-1; no reliable D call. CDR3 length equals 11 residues. The germline CDR1 and CDR2 sequences are SEHNR and FQNEAQ (reference sequence). The CDR3 sequence: CSSSPLGEAFF. The CDR3 DNA reads TGTTCCAGCAGCCCACTAGGTGAAGCTTTCTTT.

This clone was observed once. This chain links TRBV11-2 with TRBJ2-1, with TRBD2 matching over 14 bases. The length of the CDR3 is 15 residues. Trimming at V came to 5 bases and at J to 9 bases, leaving 6 bases not matched to a gene. The V gene's germline CDR1 is SGHAT and CDR2 FQNNGV. In DNA, the CDR3 is TGTGCCAGCAGCGCGAGACTAGCGGGAGGGCCTGAGCAGTTCTTC. Residues: CASSARLAGGPEQFF.

This clone was seen once. The rearrangement uses TRBV27 and TRBJ2-1; 7 bases align to TRBD1. The germline CDR1 and CDR2 sequences are MNHEY and SMNVEV (reference sequence). The V gene end was trimmed by 6 bases and the J gene end by 4 bases; junction bases not matched to a gene: 6. The CDR3 is 14 residues long. CDR3 protein: CASSPQGEYNEQFF. The CDR3 nucleotides are TGTGCCAGCAGCCCTCAGGGGGAATACAATGAGCAGTTCTTC.

The V and J genes are TRBV6-5 and TRBJ1-2; D remains ambiguous. V gave up 2 bases and J gave up 3 bases, with 10 bases separating them. Germline loops: CDR1 MNHEY, CDR2 SVGAGI. The CDR3 totals 14 residues. The CDR3 DNA sequence: TGTGCCAGCAGTTACAGCAGCGACCACTATGGCTACACCTTC. Translating gives CASSYSSDHYGYTF.

The chain uses TRBV7-9 and TRBJ2-7; D is possibly TRBD1 (6 bases). Germline V CDR1 and CDR2: SEHNR, FQNEAQ (reference sequence). This CDR3 region has 15 residues. Trimming removed 5 bases from V and 2 bases from J, with 16 bases in between. The CDR3 sequence: CASSPSGSGAYEQYF. DNA of the CDR3: TGTGCCAGCAGCCCCTCCGGGTCAGGGGCCTACGAGCAGTACTTC.

The chain has TRBV4-1 and TRBJ2-7, with 9 bases matching TRBD2. There are 15 residues in the CDR3. Germline lookup yields CDR1 MGHRA and CDR2 YSYEKL. Trimming took 4 bases from V and 0 from J; bases not matched to a gene: 4. CDR3 sequence reads: CASSLASGVSYEQYF. The CDR3 region has the DNA TGCGCCAGCAGCCTAGCTAGCGGGGTCTCCTACGAGCAGTACTTC.

This chain joins TRBV5-5 and TRBJ1-2; TRBD1 agrees at 9 bases. The CDR3 sequence is 15 residues long. The V segment lost 4 bases and the J segment 3 bases; nucleotides outside the gene matches: 7. From germline, CDR1 is SGHKS and CDR2 YYEKEE (reference sequence). The CDR3 DNA is TGTGCCAGCAGCCAGAGGACAGGGGACGACTATGGCTACACCTTC. This gives the protein CASSQRTGDDYGYTF.

The CDR3 sequence is CASSSTSGDIYEQYF. For the CDR3, the DNA is TGTGCCAGCAGCTCGACTAGCGGGGACATTTACGAGCAGTACTTC. V gene TRBV7-2 combines with J gene TRBJ2-7, with 11 positions matching TRBD2. The V gene end was trimmed by 4 bases and the J gene end by 4 bases; junction bases not matched to a gene: 6. Looked up from germline, CDR1 is SGHTA and CDR2 is FQGNSA. The CDR3 is made up of 15 amino acids.

This clone was picked up one time. The rearrangement links TRBV5-1 to TRBJ1-1; TRBD1 is a possible D gene (5 bases). V was trimmed by 0 bases and J by 3 bases, leaving 12 bases between them. Per the germline V gene, CDR1 is SGHRS and CDR2 is YFSETQ. The CDR3 extends over 15 amino acids. The CDR3 protein is CASSLAPGEHTEAFF. CDR3 nucleotide sequence: TGCGCCAGCAGCTTGGCCCCGGGGGAGCACACTGAAGCTTTCTTT.

In its sample, this clone was seen a few times. The V and J genes are TRBV6-1 and TRBJ2-1, with TRBD2 identical over 15 bases. Germline CDR1 MNHNS, CDR2 SASEGT. The length of the CDR3 is 14 residues. V lost 4 bases and J lost 16; bases outside the gene matches: 8. The CDR3 DNA reads TGTGCCAGCAGTGCTGGACTAGCGGGAGGGCCCGAATTCTTC. It specifies CASSAGLAGGPEFF.

The chain recombines TRBV28 with TRBJ1-2; TRBD1 aligns across 7 bases. Losses at the gene ends were 4 bases for V and 2 bases for J; bases not matched to a gene: 4. This CDR3 contains 14 residues. The germline gives CDR1 MDHEN, CDR2 SYDVKM. CDR3 protein: CASSWGTVNYGYTF. CDR3 nucleotide sequence: TGTGCCAGCAGTTGGGGGACAGTAAACTATGGCTACACCTTC.

The rearrangement uses TRBV29-1 and TRBJ2-2; 13 bases are a match to TRBD2. Germline assignment: CDR1 SQVTM and CDR2 ANQGSEA. The trim removed 0 bases at V and 5 bases at J, leaving 0 bases unmatched. The CDR3 runs 15 residues. The CDR3 DNA is TGCAGCGTTGAAGAACTAGCGGGAGGGACCGGGGAGCTGTTTTTT. Protein product: CSVEELAGGTGELFF.

The genes are TRBV5-1 and TRBJ1-2, with D unclear. The V end lost 1 base, the J end lost 7 bases, and 11 bases lay between the germline ends. Germline-derived CDR1 and CDR2 are SGHRS and YFSETQ. The CDR3 runs to 13 residues. The CDR3 loop is CASSLSGWSGYTF. The CDR3 nucleotides are TGCGCCAGCAGCTTGAGCGGTTGGTCTGGCTACACCTTC.